Shown below are 8 T cell receptor beta chains from a single sample sequenced in a study of blood T cell repertoires in COVID-19. Method: immunoSEQ multiplex PCR; TCRdb's copy keeps in-frame clones and lacks some. The sample lists approximately 210,000 clones, about 92% occurring once. The sequenced sample was peripheral blood. The receptors come from a man aged 25-45 years with acute or convalescent COVID-19.

V usage is TRBV6-5 and J usage is TRBJ2-5; D possibly corresponds to TRBD2 (5 bases). Germline loops: CDR1 MNHEY, CDR2 SVGAGI. This CDR3 has 13 residues. Deletions cut 4 bases from V and 2 bases from J, with 8 bases between. This CDR3 is CASSLRGQETQYF. CDR3 in DNA: TGTGCCAGCAGTTTACGGGGTCAAGAGACCCAGTACTTC.

V and J are TRBV5-1 and TRBJ2-2, with a possible D match to TRBD2 (6 bases). CDR1 is SGHRS and CDR2 is YFSETQ in the germline V gene. This CDR3 is built from 14 residues. Deletions cut 2 bases from V and 3 bases from J, with 8 bases between. CDR3 coding DNA: TGCGCCAGCAGCTTCCGGGAGTACACCGGGGAGCTGTTTTTT. This gives the protein CASSFREYTGELFF.

V and J are TRBV3-1 (or the pseudogene TRBV3-2) and TRBJ1-1, with D unresolved. The V end was cut by 2 bases, the J end by 4 bases, with 11 bases between. Germline V gene lookup returns CDR1 LGHDT and CDR2 YNNKEL (reference sequence). The CDR3 is made up of 14 amino acids. The CDR3 here is CASSQTRVSTEAFF. The DNA of the CDR3 is TGTGCCAGCAGCCAAACGCGGGTCAGCACTGAAGCTTTCTTT.

The chain recombines TRBV28 with TRBJ2-5, with D possibly TRBD1 on 7 matching bases. This CDR3 contains 15 residues. With 5 bases removed from V and 5 bases from J, the gap between germline ends came to 18 bases. The germline gives CDR1 MDHEN, CDR2 SYDVKM. CDR3 region: CASSPSAGGSETQYF. The CDR3 bases are TGTGCCAGCAGTCCGTCGGCAGGGGGGTCCGAGACCCAGTACTTC.

This chain uses TRBV18 with TRBJ2-7, with 9 bases lining up with TRBD1. This CDR3 comprises 15 residues. Trimming at V came to 3 bases and at J to 2 bases, leaving 5 bases not matched to a gene. CDR1 and CDR2 from the germline V gene are KGHSH and LQKENI. CDR3 sequence (DNA): TGTGCCAGCTCACCGACAGGGGGTAACACCTACGAGCAGTACTTC. Its protein product is CASSPTGGNTYEQYF.

V and J are TRBV5-1 and TRBJ1-2; D unclear. The CDR3 consists of 13 residues. Per the germline V gene, CDR1 is SGHRS and CDR2 is YFSETQ. Trimming pared 3 bases from V and 0 bases from J, leaving 6 bases between. CDR3 nucleotides: TGCGCCAGCAGCTCCATAGCTAACTATGGCTACACCTTC. As protein: CASSSIANYGYTF.

The chain joins TRBV6-1 to TRBJ1-1; D unclear. CDR1 is MNHNS and CDR2 is SASEGT in the germline V gene. CDR3 size: 14 residues. Trimming pared 3 bases from V and 4 bases from J, leaving 12 bases between. The CDR3 reads CASSDPGGGTEAFF. The CDR3, as DNA: TGTGCCAGCAGTGACCCGGGAGGAGGCACTGAAGCTTTCTTT.

This rearrangement joins TRBV5-1 to TRBJ1-1; possible D gene TRBD1, 5 bases. CDR1 is SGHRS and CDR2 is YFSETQ in the germline V gene. V dropped 2 bases and J dropped 1 base, with 12 bases sitting between them. The CDR3 is 15 residues long. The CDR3 sequence is CASSLTGTENTEAFF. CDR3 DNA sequence: TGCGCCAGCAGCTTAACCGGGACTGAGAACACTGAAGCTTTCTTT. Full variable domain (rest looked up from reference TRBV5-1 and TRBJ1-1): KAGVTQTPRYLIKTRGQQVTLSCSPISGHRSVSWYQQTPGQGLQFLFEYFSETQRNKGNFPGRFSGRQFSNSRSEMNVSTLELGDSALYLCASSLTGTENTEAFFGQGTRLTVV.